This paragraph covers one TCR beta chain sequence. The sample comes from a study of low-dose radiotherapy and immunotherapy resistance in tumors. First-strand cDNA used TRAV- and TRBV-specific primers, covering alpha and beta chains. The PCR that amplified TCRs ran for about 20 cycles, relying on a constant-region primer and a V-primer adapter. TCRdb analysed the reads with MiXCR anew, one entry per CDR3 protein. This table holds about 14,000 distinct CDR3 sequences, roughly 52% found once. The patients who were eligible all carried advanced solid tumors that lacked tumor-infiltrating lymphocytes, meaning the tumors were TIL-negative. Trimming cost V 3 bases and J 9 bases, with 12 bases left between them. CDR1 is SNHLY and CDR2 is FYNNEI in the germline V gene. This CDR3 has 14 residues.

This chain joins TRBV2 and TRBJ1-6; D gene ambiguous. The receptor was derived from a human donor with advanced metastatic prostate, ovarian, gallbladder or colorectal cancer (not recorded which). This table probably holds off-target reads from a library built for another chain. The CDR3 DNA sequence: TGTGCCAGCAGTGATGAGGGATGGGGTTCACCCCTCCACTTT. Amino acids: CASSDEGWGSPLHF.